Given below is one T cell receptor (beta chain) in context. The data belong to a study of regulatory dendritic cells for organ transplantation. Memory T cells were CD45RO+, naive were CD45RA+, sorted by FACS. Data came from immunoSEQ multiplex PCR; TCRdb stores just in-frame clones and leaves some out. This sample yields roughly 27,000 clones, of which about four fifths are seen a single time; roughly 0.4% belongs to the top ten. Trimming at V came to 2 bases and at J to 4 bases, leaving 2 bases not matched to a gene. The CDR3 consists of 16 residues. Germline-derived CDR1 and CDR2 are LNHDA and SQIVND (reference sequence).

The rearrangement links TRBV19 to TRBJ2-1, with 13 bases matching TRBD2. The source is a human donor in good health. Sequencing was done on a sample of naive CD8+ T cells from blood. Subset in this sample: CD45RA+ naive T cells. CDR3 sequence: CASSIPLAGGYNEQFF. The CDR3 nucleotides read TGTGCCAGTAGTATACCACTAGCGGGGGGGTACAATGAGCAGTTCTTC.